The 28 T cell receptor beta chains given below trace back to one sample, sequenced in a study of T cell responses to AZD1222 COVID-19 vaccine. Profiling relied on immunoSEQ multiplex PCR, and the TCRdb table lists in-frame clones only, not all of them. The table has 100,000 to 130,000 clones, about 86% seen once; the top ten hold less than 3.5%. This specimen was peripheral blood, taken on day 0 of AZD1222 vaccination. These receptors were taken from an adult in good health.

The chain recombines TRBV19 with TRBJ2-2, with a weak D call TRBD1 (7 bases). Germline V gene data show CDR1 as LNHDA and CDR2 as SQIVND (reference sequence). Trimming left V 7 bases short and J 6 bases short, with 18 bases between. This CDR3 comprises 15 residues. The CDR3 nucleotides are TGTGCCAGTACAGGGGGGCGCGTTGGTTCCGGGGAGCTGTTTTTT. Encoded protein: CASTGGRVGSGELFF.

In DNA, the CDR3 is TGTGCCAGCAGTTTAAAGGGGGAGTCCGCCGGGGGGTTTGGGCAGTTCTTC. As protein: CASSLKGESAGGFGQFF. The V and J genes are TRBV27 and TRBJ2-1; D is possibly TRBD2 (7 bases). CDR3 length equals 17 residues. Germline CDR1 reads MNHEY; CDR2 reads SMNVEV (reference sequence). Trimming removed 2 bases from V and 12 bases from J, with 26 bases in between.

The count of this clone is one. The chain joins TRBV5-1 to TRBJ1-6, with a weak D call TRBD1 (5 bases). V was clipped by 5 bases and J by 7 bases, with 13 bases between them. CDR1 and CDR2 from the germline V gene are SGHRS and YFSETQ. CDR3 length equals 14 residues. DNA of the CDR3: TGCGCCAGCAGGACGCGAGAGGGGAATTCACCCCTCCACTTT. This encodes CASRTREGNSPLHF.

V is TRBV7-9 and J is TRBJ2-7; TRBD1 is a possible D gene (6 bases). V was cut by 6 bases and J by 1 base, with 16 bases left in between. Germline CDR1 is SEHNR and CDR2 is FQNEAQ (reference sequence). The CDR3 covers 15 residues. CDR3 loop: CASSTDRTVSYEQYF. The CDR3 nucleotides are TGTGCCAGCAGTACCGATAGGACAGTGTCCTACGAGCAGTACTTC.

This clone was seen once. J is TRBJ1-1 and V is TRBV6-2 or TRBV6-3; D may be TRBD1 (5 bases). V lost 4 bases, J lost 2 bases, and 14 bases lay in between. This CDR3 region has 15 residues. CDR1 and CDR2 from the germline V gene are MNHEY and SVGEGT. The CDR3 sequence is CASSFPGGFNTEAFF. The CDR3 bases are TGTGCCAGCAGTTTTCCCGGGGGGTTCAACACTGAAGCTTTCTTT.

This clone was recorded a few times. The chain combines TRBV2 with TRBJ1-4, with D maybe TRBD1 (5 bases). Germline V gene data show CDR1 as SNHLY and CDR2 as FYNNEI. The CDR3 is 22 residues long. V lost 0 bases and J lost 0, with 26 bases in between. CDR3 in DNA: TGTGCCAGCAGTGAAGCGCTAATGTGGACACCCGATCGGAATGCAACTAATGAAAAACTGTTTTTT. Its translation is CASSEALMWTPDRNATNEKLFF.

The chain recombines TRBV5-6 with TRBJ1-5, with 7 bases fitting TRBD1. The CDR3 runs 16 residues. Germline V CDR1 and CDR2: SGHDT, YYEEEE. The V segment lost 0 bases and the J segment 2 bases; nucleotides outside the gene matches: 5. CDR3 sequence reads: CASSLDRGVGNQPQHF. In nucleotides, the CDR3 is TGTGCCAGCAGCTTGGACAGGGGAGTCGGCAATCAGCCCCAGCATTTT.

The rearrangement links TRBV6-5 to TRBJ2-7; D might be TRBD1 or TRBD2, each matching 6 bases. The V gene lost 8 bases and the J gene lost 5 bases, with 19 bases spanning the gap. This CDR3 region has 14 residues. CDR1 is MNHEY, CDR2 SVGAGI, per germline. CDR3 residues: CASGPGGYLNEQYF. The DNA for the CDR3 is TGTGCCAGCGGACCCGGGGGCTATCTTAACGAGCAGTACTTC.

This clone was recorded only once. V usage is TRBV27 and J usage is TRBJ2-5; D ambiguous. Germline loops: CDR1 MNHEY, CDR2 SMNVEV (reference sequence). The V gene lost 8 bases and the J gene lost 9 bases, with 13 bases spanning the gap. The CDR3 extends over 11 amino acids. The DNA of the CDR3 is TGTGCCAGCGGCGCGAGTAGACCCCAGTACTTC. This encodes CASGASRPQYF.

The rearrangement joins TRBV7-2 to TRBJ1-1, with unresolved D. The CDR3 runs 13 residues. CDR1 is SGHTA, CDR2 FQGNSA, per germline. V lost 5 bases and J lost 0, with 7 bases in between. The CDR3 region is CASSRNVNTEAFF. The CDR3 DNA reads as TGTGCCAGCAGCCGTAACGTGAACACTGAAGCTTTCTTT. The full variable domain, rest sourced from reference TRBV7-2 and TRBJ1-1, is GAGVSQSPSNKVTEKGKDVELRCDPISGHTALYWYRQSLGQGLEFLIYFQGNSAPDKSGLPSDRFSAERTGGSVSTLTIQRTQQEDSAVYLCASSRNVNTEAFFGQGTRLTVV.

The chain joins TRBV15 to TRBJ2-2; D remains ambiguous. Germline V gene lookup returns CDR1 LNHNV and CDR2 YYDKDF (reference sequence). The CDR3 has 15 amino acids. Trimming shortened V by 3 bases and J by 1 base, and 9 bases separated the two germline ends. CDR3 DNA sequence: TGTGCCACCAGCAGGGACGGACGGAACACCGGGGAGCTGTTTTTT. It yields the protein CATSRDGRNTGELFF.

The chain couples TRBV3-1 (or the pseudogene TRBV3-2) to TRBJ1-5; D is uncertain. Trimming removed 0 bases at V and 3 bases at J, with 9 bases between. Per germline, CDR1 LGHDT and CDR2 YNNKEL (reference sequence). This CDR3 comprises 15 residues. The CDR3 sequence is CASSQDLQLNQPQHF. The CDR3 region has the DNA TGTGCCAGCAGCCAAGATCTCCAGCTCAATCAGCCCCAGCATTTT.

The V call is TRBV2, the J call TRBJ2-3, with D perhaps given as TRBD1 or TRBD2 (5 bases each). The CDR3 loop spans 14 amino acids. Between the trimmed V and J ends, which lost 7 bases and 4 bases, there was a span of 15 bases. Per germline, CDR1 SNHLY and CDR2 FYNNEI. CDR3 in amino acids: CASIRGDGPDTQYF. The CDR3 nucleotides read TGTGCCAGCATTAGAGGGGATGGCCCAGATACGCAGTATTTT.

A remark on this clone: One end of the junction is discordant with germline, which a read error may explain. The V gene is TRBV20-1, the J gene TRBJ1-4; unclear D gene. Per germline, CDR1 DFQATT and CDR2 SNEGSKA (reference sequence). This CDR3 is 14 amino acids long. CDR3 sequence (DNA): TGCAATGCTAGTTGGGCAGGCGATTCAGAAAAACTGTTTTTT. Encoded protein: CNASWAGDSEKLFF.

Written as DNA, the CDR3 is TGTGCCAGCAGTTGGGGGACAGGGAAGGACTACGACTATGGCTACACCTTC. This gives the protein CASSWGTGKDYDYGYTF. The rearrangement joins TRBV6-2 or TRBV6-3 to TRBJ1-2, with TRBD1 matching 9 bases. V dropped 4 bases and J dropped 3; count of bases not matched to a gene: 12. There are 17 residues in the CDR3. CDR1 and CDR2 from the germline V gene are MNHEY and SVGEGT.

This chain links TRBV5-1 with TRBJ1-1; TRBD1 aligns across 7 bases. Trimming at V came to 2 bases and at J to 4 bases, leaving 2 bases not matched to a gene. The V gene's germline CDR1 is SGHRS and CDR2 YFSETQ. The CDR3 has 13 amino acids. The CDR3 reads CASSFSGGTEAFF. The CDR3 nucleotides read TGCGCCAGCAGCTTTTCAGGGGGCACTGAAGCTTTCTTT.

The table lists this clone with a few counts. The V and J genes are TRBV19 and TRBJ2-1; a weak D match, TRBD2 (6 bases). V was shortened by 3 bases and J by 2 bases, with 17 bases between the two germline ends. Per germline, CDR1 LNHDA and CDR2 SQIVND (reference sequence). The CDR3 is 17 residues long. DNA for the CDR3: TGTGCCAGTAGTATGGACGCGGCTAGCGTCGCCTACAATGAGCAGTTCTTC. It translates to CASSMDAASVAYNEQFF.

The chain combines TRBV6-5 with TRBJ1-2; no reliable D call. The V end was cut by 7 bases, the J end by 4 bases, with 19 bases between. The CDR3 is 15 amino acids. Germline CDR1 MNHEY, CDR2 SVGAGI. Here the CDR3 DNA reads TGTGCCAGCAACAGAGAGGACGGTTTACGCTATGGCTACACCTTC. This gives the protein CASNREDGLRYGYTF.

The rearrangement joins TRBV10-3 to TRBJ1-1; D unclear. The CDR3 contains 14 residues. Looked up from germline, CDR1 is ENHRY and CDR2 is SYGVKD. Trimming took off 8 bases at V and 0 bases at J, with 13 bases between the two ends. CDR3 nucleotide sequence: TGTGCCATCCAAAGTGGTGATTTGAACACTGAAGCTTTCTTT. Protein sequence: CAIQSGDLNTEAFF.

The J gene is TRBJ2-7, the V gene TRBV28; perhaps TRBD1 as D (5 bases). Germline CDR1 MDHEN, CDR2 SYDVKM. V was clipped by 2 bases and J by 2 bases, with 10 bases between them. The CDR3 is 14 residues long. The DNA of the CDR3 is TGTGCCAGCAGTTTACCGGGCAGGGCCTACGAGCAGTACTTC. Amino acid sequence: CASSLPGRAYEQYF.

This clone was picked up one time. V is TRBV6-2 or TRBV6-3 and J is TRBJ2-1; D is ambiguous. This CDR3 contains 12 residues. Germline CDR1 reads MNHEY; CDR2 reads SVGEGT. The V end lost 6 bases, the J end lost 4 bases, and 7 bases lay between the germline ends. Here the CDR3 reads CASSNSYNEQFF. The CDR3 bases are TGTGCCAGCAGCAACAGTTACAATGAGCAGTTCTTC.

This clone was observed a few times. CDR3 sequence (DNA): TGTGCCAGCATGTCCGGGGAGGGTCGTACTGAAGCTTTCTTT. Protein sequence: CASMSGEGRTEAFF. This sequence joins TRBV28 and TRBJ1-1; the D is unclear. The V and J ends lost 7 bases and 5 bases respectively, with 17 bases between them. In germline, CDR1 is MDHEN, CDR2 SYDVKM. This CDR3 region has 14 residues.

CDR3 nucleotide sequence: TGTGCCAGCAGGGGGGACAGGGTGTCCTATGGCTACACCTTC. It specifies CASRGDRVSYGYTF. This chain joins TRBV6-5 and TRBJ1-2; 9 bases agree with TRBD1. CDR3 length: 14 amino acids. With V trimmed by 6 bases and J by 4 bases, 6 bases remained unmatched. Germline V gene data show CDR1 as MNHEY and CDR2 as SVGAGI.

The chain carries TRBV10-3 and TRBJ2-7; 8 bases line up with TRBD1. J gave up 3 bases and V 2 bases, and 21 bases lay outside the gene matches. The CDR3 runs to 20 residues. Germline assignment: CDR1 ENHRY and CDR2 SYGVKD. The DNA of the CDR3 is TGTGCCATCAGTGAGCCTGTCGAATTCGTCCGATGGACAGGGCGCTACGAGCAGTACTTC. Protein product: CAISEPVEFVRWTGRYEQYF.

V and J are TRBV7-9 and TRBJ2-1; D is perhaps TRBD2 (7 bases). Germline loops: CDR1 SEHNR, CDR2 FQNEAQ (reference sequence). The ends were cut back, 5 bases at V and 4 bases at J, with 18 bases in the middle. The CDR3 runs 16 residues. This chain's CDR3 is CASSRTEGGPYNEQFF. The CDR3 DNA reads TGTGCCAGCAGCCGCACCGAGGGGGGGCCGTACAATGAGCAGTTCTTC.

This clone was detected once. V usage is TRBV9 and J usage is TRBJ2-5; 7 bases match TRBD1. Trimming cost V 4 bases and J 2 bases; bases outside gene matches: 5. CDR3 size: 14 residues. Per germline, CDR1 SGDLS and CDR2 YYNGEE. The CDR3 region has the DNA TGTGCCAGCAGCTTGGGACAGCAGCAAGAGACCCAGTACTTC. This translates into CASSLGQQQETQYF.

The chain is built from TRBV4-1 and TRBJ1-1; D not certain. This CDR3 contains 14 residues. CDR1 and CDR2 (germline): MGHRA, YSYEKL. V was pared by 3 bases and J by 4 bases, with 12 bases between. The DNA for the CDR3 is TGCGCCAGCAGCCAGGACTGGGGAGGCACTGAAGCTTTCTTT. Its protein product is CASSQDWGGTEAFF.

The chain is built from TRBV5-1 and TRBJ2-3; D is ambiguous. There are 14 residues in the CDR3. Germline V gives CDR1 SGHRS, CDR2 YFSETQ. Between the trimmed V and J ends, which lost 1 base and 4 bases, there was a span of 10 bases. CDR3 residues: CASSLRDSPDTQYF. The DNA of the CDR3 is TGCGCCAGCAGCTTGAGGGATAGTCCAGATACGCAGTATTTT.